What follows describes a single T cell receptor beta chain. The sample originates from a study of T cell repertoires in cytomegalovirus infection. Study summary: Indicated by public TCR beta signatures were CMV infection and matching HLA type.

Germline CDR1 is MNHNY and CDR2 is SVGAGI (reference sequence). V lost 8 bases to trimming and J lost 7 bases; unmatched junction nucleotides: 10. This CDR3 region has 14 residues. One entry per CDR3 protein, called by TCRdb with MiXCR from the reads. In the table there are some 400,000 distinct CDR3 sequences, approximately 33% of which are singletons. The TCR originated in a human donor in good health (CMV status not recorded). Some clones in this sample may be carry-over from other donors' samples. J is TRBJ1-5 and V is TRBV6-6, with 8 positions matching TRBD1. The sample consisted of PBMCs. DNA of the CDR3: TGTGCCAGCCGACCAGGGGGCGCTGAACAGCCCCAGCATTTT. Residues: CASRPGGAEQPQHF.